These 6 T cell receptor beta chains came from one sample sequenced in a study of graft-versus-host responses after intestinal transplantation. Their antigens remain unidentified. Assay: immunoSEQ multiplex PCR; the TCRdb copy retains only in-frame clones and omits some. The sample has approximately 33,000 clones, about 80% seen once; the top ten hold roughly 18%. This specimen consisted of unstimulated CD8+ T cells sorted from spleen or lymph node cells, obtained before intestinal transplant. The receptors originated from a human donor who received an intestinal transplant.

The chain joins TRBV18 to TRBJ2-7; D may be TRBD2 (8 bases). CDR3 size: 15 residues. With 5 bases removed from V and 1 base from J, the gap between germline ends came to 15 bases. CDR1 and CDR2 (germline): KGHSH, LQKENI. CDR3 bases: TGTGCCAGCTCAACGGGAGGGGGCCGGTCCTACGAGCAGTACTTC. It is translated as CASSTGGGRSYEQYF.

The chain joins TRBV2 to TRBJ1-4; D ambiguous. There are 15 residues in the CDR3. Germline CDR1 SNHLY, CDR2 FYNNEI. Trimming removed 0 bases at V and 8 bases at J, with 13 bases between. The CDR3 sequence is CASSEALQVDEKLFF. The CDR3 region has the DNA TGTGCCAGCAGTGAAGCGCTCCAGGTAGACGAAAAACTGTTTTTT.

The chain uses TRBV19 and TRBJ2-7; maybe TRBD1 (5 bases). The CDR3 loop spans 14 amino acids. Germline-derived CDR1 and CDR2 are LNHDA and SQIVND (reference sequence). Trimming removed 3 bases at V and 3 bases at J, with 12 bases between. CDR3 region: CASSIAGNGYEQYF. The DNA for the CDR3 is TGTGCCAGTAGTATTGCAGGGAATGGCTACGAGCAGTACTTC. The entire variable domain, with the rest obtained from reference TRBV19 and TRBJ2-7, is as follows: DGGITQSPKYLFRKEGQNVTLSCEQNLNHDAMYWYRQDPGQGLRLIYYSQIVNDFQKGDIAEGYSVSREKKESFPLTVTSAQKNPTAFYLCASSIAGNGYEQYFGPGTRLTVT.

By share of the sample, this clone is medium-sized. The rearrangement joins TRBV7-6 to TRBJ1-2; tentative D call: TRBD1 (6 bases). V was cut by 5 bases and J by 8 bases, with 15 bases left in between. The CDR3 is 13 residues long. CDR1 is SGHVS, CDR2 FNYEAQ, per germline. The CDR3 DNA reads TGTGCCAGCAGCCTCGCAGGGGCGCGGGGCTACACCTTC. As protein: CASSLAGARGYTF.

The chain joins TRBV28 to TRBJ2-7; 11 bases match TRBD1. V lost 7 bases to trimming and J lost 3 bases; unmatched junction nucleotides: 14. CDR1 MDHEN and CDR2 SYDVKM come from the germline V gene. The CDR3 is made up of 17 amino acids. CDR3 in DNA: TGTGCCAGCATGGCCTTAGGTAGGGACAGGGGGATCTACGAGCAGTACTTC. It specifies CASMALGRDRGIYEQYF.

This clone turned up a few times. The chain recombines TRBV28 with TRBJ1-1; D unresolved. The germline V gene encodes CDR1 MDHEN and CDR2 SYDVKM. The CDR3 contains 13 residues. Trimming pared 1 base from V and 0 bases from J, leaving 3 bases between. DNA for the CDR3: TGTGCCAGCAGTTTATCTTTGAACACTGAAGCTTTCTTT. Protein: CASSLSLNTEAFF.